The 2 T cell receptor beta chains below were found in one sample sequenced in a study of cytomegalovirus exposure and HLA in healthy donors. 60 Vbeta and 13 Jbeta primers were used in PCR. Clones were read by immunoSEQ multiplex PCR, and TCRdb kept only the in-frame ones, dropping some. The sample records 95,000 to 150,000 clones, 77% being singletons. Sequencing was done on a sample of PBMCs. These receptors were collected from a human donor in good health.

This clone has only a few counts. V and J are TRBV10-2 and TRBJ1-4; the match to TRBD1 covers 11 bases. Trimming cost V 8 bases and J 9 bases; bases outside gene matches: 8. CDR3 length: 14 amino acids. In germline, CDR1 is WSHSY, CDR2 SAAADI. DNA of the CDR3: TGCGCCAGCGTTGGACAGGGGGCCATCCAAAAACTGTTTTTT. This gives the protein CASVGQGAIQKLFF.

The gene calls are TRBV27 and TRBJ2-5, with D possibly being TRBD1 (5 bases). The tail of the sequence fits TRBJ2-7 better, so the J call may be wrong. The CDR3 length is 14 residues. Germline CDR1 and CDR2: MNHEY and SMNVEV (reference sequence). CDR3 sequence (DNA): TGTGCCAGCAGTTTATCGACTTTTGGGGCCGAGCAGTACTTC. The encoded protein is CASSLSTFGAEQYF.